What follows are 32 T cell receptor beta chains derived from one specimen sequenced in a study of identical twins. TCRdb recomputed calls from the 5' RACE reads with MiXCR, one row per CDR3 protein. This table holds around 470,000 distinct CDR3 sequences, 12% to 15% found once. The data also belong to a second study, concerning yellow fever vaccine responses in identical twins.

Specimen: CD4+ T cells sorted from blood. The receptor set was obtained from a woman between 18 and 30 years old in good health.

The table lists this clonotype with a few counts. This chain connects TRBV7-8 to TRBJ2-5, with TRBD2 identical over 8 bases. There are 15 residues in the CDR3. CDR1 and CDR2 (germline): SGHVS, FQNEAQ. V was clipped by 6 bases and J by 2 bases; unmatched bases: 8. The CDR3 region is CASSPPGLGQETQYF. The CDR3 region has the DNA TGTGCCAGCAGTCCTCCGGGACTAGGACAAGAGACCCAGTACTTC.

A few counts support this clonotype. J is TRBJ2-7 and V is TRBV24-1; D is unresolved. The CDR3 runs 13 residues. V was pared by 4 bases and J by 3 bases, with 9 bases between. Germline V gene data show CDR1 as KGHDR and CDR2 as SFDVKD. The DNA of the CDR3 is TGTGCCACCAGTGAGGGGTCCCTCTACGAGCAGTACTTC. This sequence encodes CATSEGSLYEQYF.

A word on this clonotype: The CDR3 does not close with the conserved phenylalanine or tryptophan, likely indicating a read error. This sequence joins TRBV7-2 and TRBJ2-4; possibly TRBD1 or TRBD2 for D (5 bases each). The CDR3 totals 14 residues. CDR1 and CDR2 (germline): SGHTA, FQGNSA. V shed 4 bases and J shed 8 bases, with 15 bases lying between them. CDR3 protein: CASSSSPGTDIQYS. CDR3 nucleotides: TGTGCCAGCAGCTCCTCCCCCGGGACGGACATTCAGTACTCC.

The rearrangement uses TRBV25-1 and TRBJ2-7, with TRBD2 matching 12 bases. Germline values: CDR1 MGHDK, CDR2 SYGVNS. The ends lost 1 base at V and 8 bases at J; junction bases unmatched: 6. CDR3 size: 15 residues. CDR3 bases: TGTGCCAGCAGTGAATCGCCTAGCGGGAGGGACAAGCAGTACTTC. Translation gives CASSESPSGRDKQYF.

This clonotype was counted between two and nine times. The genes are TRBV6-4 and TRBJ2-7; 12 bases map to TRBD1. CDR1 and CDR2 (germline): MRHNA, SNTAGT. The trim removed 5 bases at V and 0 bases at J, leaving 14 bases unmatched. The CDR3 totals 19 residues. This CDR3 is CASSTFRDRGLMVSYEQYF. CDR3 in DNA: TGTGCCAGCAGTACTTTCCGGGACAGGGGGCTTATGGTCTCCTACGAGCAGTACTTC.

This clonotype was counted between two and nine times. This sequence joins TRBV5-5 and TRBJ2-3; the D gene is possibly TRBD1 (6 bases). In germline, CDR1 is SGHKS, CDR2 YYEKEE (reference sequence). This CDR3 spans 14 amino acids. With 4 bases removed from V and 4 bases from J, the gap between germline ends came to 13 bases. CDR3 loop: CASSAAGAADTQYF. DNA for the CDR3: TGTGCCAGCAGCGCCGCAGGGGCTGCAGATACGCAGTATTTT.

This clonotype has at least ten counts. The chain has TRBV6-2 or TRBV6-3 and TRBJ2-7, with D unclear. Looked up from germline, CDR1 is MNHEY and CDR2 is SVGEGT. CDR3 length: 13 amino acids. Trimming shortened V by 6 bases and J by 0 bases, and 9 bases separated the two germline ends. The CDR3 loop reads CASSPTVSYEQYF. The DNA of the CDR3 is TGTGCCAGCAGCCCCACAGTCTCCTACGAGCAGTACTTC.

For the CDR3, the DNA is TGCAGTGCTAGATCCCTCTACAATGAGCAGTTCTTC. Its translation is CSARSLYNEQFF. J is TRBJ2-1 and V is TRBV20-1; D unresolved. CDR1 and CDR2 (germline): DFQATT, SNEGSKA (reference sequence). V lost 2 bases, J lost 3 bases, and 5 bases lay in between. The CDR3 consists of 12 residues.

The rearrangement uses TRBV6-2 or TRBV6-3 and TRBJ1-1; the D gene is possibly TRBD1 (5 bases). The germline V gene encodes CDR1 MNHEY and CDR2 SVGEGT. Trimming cost V 2 bases and J 10 bases, with 17 bases left between them. The length of the CDR3 is 14 residues. CDR3 nucleotide sequence: TGTGCCAGCAGTTACGGGGCTCAGGGTCCTCGAGCTTTCTTT. Protein: CASSYGAQGPRAFF.

The V and J genes are TRBV20-1 and TRBJ2-3; 10 bases align to TRBD2. This CDR3 has 15 amino acids. The junction had 4 bases not matched to a gene; V was cut back by 2 bases and J by 2 bases. Per germline, CDR1 DFQATT and CDR2 SNEGSKA (reference sequence). This chain's CDR3 is CSARLAGAPTDTQYF. CDR3 DNA: TGCAGTGCTAGACTAGCGGGGGCCCCCACAGATACGCAGTATTTT.

The chain links TRBV7-9 to TRBJ2-7; 10 bases match TRBD1. The CDR3 is made up of 16 amino acids. Germline V CDR1 and CDR2: SEHNR, FQNEAQ (reference sequence). The junction had 13 bases not matched to a gene; V was cut back by 5 bases and J by 6 bases. CDR3 amino acids: CASSPDAGQGGSEQYF. The CDR3 bases are TGTGCCAGCAGCCCCGATGCCGGACAGGGGGGATCCGAGCAGTACTTC.

This rearrangement joins TRBV5-1 to TRBJ2-1; D is undetermined. Germline V lookup: CDR1 SGHRS, CDR2 YFSETQ. This CDR3 comprises 15 residues. V was pared by 1 base and J by 2 bases, with 10 bases between. This CDR3 is CASSLSRAAYNEQFF. In nucleotides, the CDR3 is TGCGCCAGCAGCTTGTCAAGAGCAGCCTACAATGAGCAGTTCTTC.

This clonotype occurred a few times. The CDR3 DNA follows: TGCGCCAGCAGCTTGTCAGCGGGAGGTTTCGAGCAGTACTTC. Translating gives CASSLSAGGFEQYF. The chain is built from TRBV5-1 and TRBJ2-7, with TRBD2 matching over 9 bases. There are 14 residues in the CDR3. Per germline, CDR1 SGHRS and CDR2 YFSETQ. The ends lost 1 base at V and 6 bases at J; junction bases unmatched: 5.

V gene TRBV20-1 combines with J gene TRBJ2-3; TRBD2 is a possible D gene (6 bases). V was trimmed by 4 bases and J by 0 bases, leaving 20 bases between them. The CDR3 has 17 amino acids. CDR1 and CDR2 from the germline V gene are DFQATT and SNEGSKA (reference sequence). The CDR3 DNA is TGCAGTGCTACCCCCCCACTTGGCGGGGTCAGCACAGATACGCAGTATTTT. Translating gives CSATPPLGGVSTDTQYF.

The CDR3 loop reads CATSLHPDTEAFF. CDR3 sequence (DNA): TGTGCCACCTCCCTCCACCCAGACACTGAAGCTTTCTTT. The chain carries TRBV9 and TRBJ1-1; D is uncertain. Germline V gives CDR1 SGDLS, CDR2 YYNGEE. The germline V and J ends were trimmed by 9 bases and 3 bases, with 15 bases remaining between them. The CDR3 is 13 residues long.

The J gene is TRBJ2-2, the V gene TRBV7-2; no definite D call. The germline V and J ends were trimmed by 1 base and 7 bases, with 10 bases remaining between them. The CDR3 covers 14 residues. Germline-derived CDR1 and CDR2 are SGHTA and FQGNSA. The CDR3 region has the DNA TGTGCCAGCAGCTTAGAAGGGTTGGTCGGGGAGCTGTTTTTT. Its protein is CASSLEGLVGELFF. The variable domain in full, with the rest retrieved from reference TRBV7-2 and TRBJ2-2, is GAGVSQSPSNKVTEKGKDVELRCDPISGHTALYWYRQSLGQGLEFLIYFQGNSAPDKSGLPSDRFSAERTGGSVSTLTIQRTQQEDSAVYLCASSLEGLVGELFFGEGSRLTVL.

In its sample, this clonotype was seen many times. V usage is TRBV7-2 and J usage is TRBJ1-2; no definite D call. Trimming left V 1 base short and J 4 bases short, with 7 bases between. CDR1 and CDR2 from the germline V gene are SGHTA and FQGNSA. CDR3 length: 13 residues. The CDR3 region is CASSLGAGYGYTF. The CDR3 nucleotides read TGTGCCAGCAGCTTAGGGGCTGGCTATGGCTACACCTTC.

This sequence joins TRBV5-1 and TRBJ2-7, with D unresolved. This CDR3 is 12 amino acids long. Trimming took off 2 bases at V and 6 bases at J, with 9 bases between the two ends. Germline loops: CDR1 SGHRS, CDR2 YFSETQ. In nucleotides, the CDR3 is TGCGCCAGCAGCTTAAATATTGGCGAGCAGTACTTC. Its protein product is CASSLNIGEQYF.

The chain employs TRBV20-1 and TRBJ2-1, with unresolved D. Trimming removed 2 bases at V and 2 bases at J, with 1 base between. The CDR3 is 11 amino acids. CDR1 DFQATT and CDR2 SNEGSKA come from the germline V gene (reference sequence). The CDR3 coding sequence is TGCAGTGCTAGAACCTACAATGAGCAGTTCTTC. Its translation: CSARTYNEQFF.

This clonotype showed up just a few times. The gene calls are TRBV24-1 and TRBJ2-2; D not certain. Germline CDR1 is KGHDR and CDR2 is SFDVKD. This CDR3 has 14 residues. V was pared by 5 bases and J by 5 bases, with 11 bases between. This CDR3 reads CATSVRGGTGELFF. As DNA, the CDR3 is TGTGCCACCAGTGTACGCGGTGGTACCGGGGAGCTGTTTTTT.

The chain joins TRBV11-2 to TRBJ1-1; a weak D match, TRBD1 (5 bases). V was clipped by 2 bases and J by 1 base, with 11 bases between them. The CDR3 covers 15 residues. Germline CDR1 and CDR2: SGHAT and FQNNGV. This CDR3 reads CASSLWTKPNTEAFF. For the CDR3, the DNA is TGTGCCAGCAGCTTATGGACAAAACCGAACACTGAAGCTTTCTTT.

This clonotype was seen a few times. The chain has TRBV5-1 and TRBJ2-1; D might be TRBD1 (5 bases). The CDR3 is 15 residues long. The V end lost 0 bases, the J end lost 5 bases, and 12 bases lay between the germline ends. In germline, CDR1 is SGHRS, CDR2 YFSETQ. The CDR3 sequence is CASSLGQRINNEQFF. For the CDR3, the DNA is TGCGCCAGCAGCTTGGGACAGCGAATTAACAATGAGCAGTTCTTC. Full variable domain (rest looked up from reference TRBV5-1 and TRBJ2-1): KAGVTQTPRYLIKTRGQQVTLSCSPISGHRSVSWYQQTPGQGLQFLFEYFSETQRNKGNFPGRFSGRQFSNSRSEMNVSTLELGDSALYLCASSLGQRINNEQFFGPGTRLTVL.

This clonotype was seen only a few times. The rearrangement uses TRBV12-3 or TRBV12-4 and TRBJ2-5; D gene ambiguous. This CDR3 has 12 residues. The ends were cut back, 2 bases at V and 8 bases at J, with 9 bases in the middle. Here the CDR3 reads CASSLSGATQYF. For the CDR3, the DNA is TGTGCCAGCAGTTTATCTGGAGCAACCCAGTACTTC.

Many counts were recorded for this clonotype. The rearrangement links TRBV12-3 or TRBV12-4 to TRBJ2-3; TRBD2 agrees at 11 bases. The V segment lost 6 bases and the J segment 2 bases; nucleotides outside the gene matches: 4. The CDR3 runs 15 residues. The CDR3 DNA is TGTGCCAGCAGCCTGACTAGCGGGGCCACAGATACGCAGTATTTT. This sequence encodes CASSLTSGATDTQYF.

The V and J genes are TRBV9 and TRBJ2-7; 7 nucleotides agree with TRBD1. CDR3 size: 15 residues. V was clipped by 0 bases and J by 7 bases; unmatched bases: 10. Germline V gene lookup returns CDR1 SGDLS and CDR2 YYNGEE. In nucleotides, the CDR3 is TGTGCCAGCAGCGTAGGAGGGGACAGTGGTGGTGAGCAGTACTTC. Its protein is CASSVGGDSGGEQYF.

Comments on this clonotype: A much larger clone lies one base from this, so it may be a read error. The CDR3 sequence: CASSQVEYEQFF. CDR3 DNA: TGTGCCAGCAGCCAAGTGGAGTATGAGCAGTTCTTC. The rearrangement links TRBV3-1 to TRBJ2-1; D remains unclear. The CDR3 is 12 residues long. The V end lost 1 base, the J end lost 8 bases, and 6 bases lay between the germline ends. Germline V gene lookup returns CDR1 LGHDT and CDR2 YNNKEL (reference sequence).

This clonotype was picked up a small number of times. The J gene is TRBJ2-7, the V gene TRBV21-1. TRBV21-1 constitutes a pseudogene. The CDR3 contains 12 residues. CDR3 sequence reads: CASSNKAYEQYF. The CDR3 DNA is TGTGCCAGCAGCAATAAAGCCTACGAGCAGTACTTC.

Only a few counts were recorded for this clonotype. This chain joins TRBV3-1 and TRBJ2-2, with TRBD2 identical over 9 bases. This CDR3 is built from 16 residues. Germline V gene data show CDR1 as LGHDT and CDR2 as YNNKEL (reference sequence). The ends lost 2 bases at V and 7 bases at J; junction bases unmatched: 8. The CDR3 region has the DNA TGTGCCAGCAGCCAACGTGCGAGCGGGGGGTTCGGGGAGCTGTTTTTT. Its protein product is CASSQRASGGFGELFF.

The chain employs TRBV29-1 and TRBJ1-1; no reliable D call. This CDR3 is built from 13 residues. Germline lookup yields CDR1 SQVTM and CDR2 ANQGSEA. Trimming stripped 7 bases from V and 0 bases from J, with 12 bases between. This chain's CDR3 is CSGTRVMNTEAFF. CDR3 in DNA: TGCAGCGGAACAAGGGTCATGAACACTGAAGCTTTCTTT.

This clonotype came up a few times. J is TRBJ2-7 and V is TRBV5-8; 11 bases map to TRBD2. The CDR3 totals 14 residues. CDR1 is SGHTS, CDR2 YDEGEE, per germline. Trimming took 4 bases from V and 5 from J; bases not matched to a gene: 5. CDR3 in amino acids: CASSPGLADHEQYF. The CDR3 DNA reads as TGTGCCAGCAGCCCGGGACTAGCGGATCACGAGCAGTACTTC.

This clonotype has a handful of counts. The chain is built from TRBV6-1 and TRBJ2-1; TRBD1 matches at 11 bases. The CDR3 loop spans 14 amino acids. The ends lost 5 bases at V and 10 bases at J; junction bases unmatched: 7. CDR1 MNHNS and CDR2 SASEGT come from the germline V gene. Written as DNA, the CDR3 is TGTGCCAGCAGTCGGGACAGGGGGTACGGCGAGCAGTTCTTC. This gives the protein CASSRDRGYGEQFF.

This clonotype has a handful of counts. The CDR3 DNA reads as TGTGCCAGCAGCCCGAGACTAGCGGGAGACTCCACAGATACGCAGTATTTT. This encodes CASSPRLAGDSTDTQYF. The rearrangement uses TRBV7-9 and TRBJ2-3, with TRBD2 matching over 12 bases. The CDR3 covers 17 residues. Losses at the gene ends were 5 bases for V and 2 bases for J; bases not matched to a gene: 8. Germline assignment: CDR1 SEHNR and CDR2 FQNEAQ (reference sequence).